Below, 3 T cell receptor beta chains from the same sample are listed, as sequenced in a study of shared clonotypes between healthy human individuals (TCRdb year 2020). The library relied on the immunoSEQ multiplex PCR assay. TCRdb took this table from immuneACCESS and kept in-frame rearrangements with V and J called. Such tables lack part of the clones; where checked against another copy, unresolved V genes explain under half of the gap, and the rest is unexplained. In all, the sample holds approximately 2.5 million clones, and approximately 93% of those were seen once. Roughly 0.36% of the sample is taken by the ten largest. Sequencing was performed on naive CD4+ T cells from PBMCs. In the paper's terms, the cell subset or site label means: CD45RA+ positively selected. These receptors all come from a man younger than 35 in good health. Some clones in this sample may be carry-over from other donors' samples.

The rearrangement links TRBV6-5 to TRBJ1-6; maybe TRBD1 (5 bases). Germline loops: CDR1 MNHEY, CDR2 SVGAGI. V was shortened by 5 bases and J by 14 bases, with 13 bases between the two germline ends. The CDR3 runs 12 residues. The CDR3 here is CASSPGTRALHF. DNA for the CDR3: TGTGCCAGCAGTCCCGGGACCAGAGCCCTCCACTTT.

This clone was seen more than once but under ten times. V gene TRBV6-1 combines with J gene TRBJ1-1; possible D gene TRBD1, 5 bases. The CDR3 has 15 residues. Trimming cost V 8 bases and J 4 bases, with 20 bases left between them. CDR1 and CDR2 (germline): MNHNS, SASEGT. The chain's CDR3 is CASGARRITGTEAFF. In DNA, the CDR3 is TGTGCCAGCGGGGCCCGGAGGATCACGGGCACTGAAGCTTTCTTT.

This clone has a single count. This chain connects TRBV27 to TRBJ2-3; TRBD2 matches at 10 bases. The CDR3 is made up of 15 amino acids. Germline V gene lookup returns CDR1 MNHEY and CDR2 SMNVEV (reference sequence). V trimming: 6 bases; J trimming: 2 bases; junction bases outside the gene matches: 5. The CDR3 coding sequence is TGTGCCAGCAGACGAAGCGGGAGGGCCACAGATACGCAGTATTTT. Translating it yields CASRRSGRATDTQYF.